This TCR beta chain was recorded in a study of shared clonotypes between healthy human individuals. On this clone: This may be a read error: a much more frequent sequence differs by one nucleotide.

The study used approximately 90 million PBMCs per unsorted sample for genomic DNA. For every subset, genomic DNA was evenly distributed across several immunoSEQ plates. Sequencing used immunoSEQ multiplex PCR; TCRdb keeps in-frame clones, though not all of them. Among around 530,000 clones listed, around 77% were seen once. The clonotype originates from a woman aged 40 to 50 in good health. Some clones in this sample may be carry-over from other donors' samples. Sequencing was done on a sample of PBMCs.

CDR3 loop: CASSSGGREQYF. For the CDR3, the DNA is TGTGCCAGCAGCTCGGGGGGGCGAGAGCAGTACTTC. This rearrangement joins TRBV11-3 to TRBJ2-7, with 8 bases identical to TRBD2. This CDR3 contains 12 residues. Trimming removed 4 bases from V and 7 bases from J; junction bases left unmatched: 3. Germline CDR1 SGHNT, CDR2 YENEEA.